The 26 T cell receptor beta chains below were found in one sample sequenced in a study of technical replicates of blood from a handful of donors. The method was immunoSEQ multiplex PCR; TCRdb's version includes in-frame clones alone and lacks a portion of them. This sample has 65,000 to 90,000 clones, with 93% found just once. The sample comprised T cells isolated from PBMCs. The source of these receptors is a human donor in good health.

The rearrangement uses TRBV6-5 and TRBJ1-2; D remains ambiguous. The germline V and J ends were trimmed by 2 bases and 2 bases, with 6 bases remaining between them. Germline values: CDR1 MNHEY, CDR2 SVGAGI. The length of the CDR3 is 13 residues. CDR3 in amino acids: CASSYGGNYGYTF. DNA of the CDR3: TGTGCCAGCAGTTACGGAGGGAACTATGGCTACACCTTC.

The chain is built from TRBV28 and TRBJ1-1; D unresolved. The V and J ends lost 3 bases and 8 bases respectively, with 7 bases between them. Germline V CDR1 and CDR2: MDHEN, SYDVKM. The CDR3 sequence is 11 residues long. The CDR3 DNA reads as TGTGCCAGCAGTTTCGCGAGCGAAGCTTTCTTT. This sequence encodes CASSFASEAFF.

The rearrangement uses TRBV4-2 and TRBJ1-5; D unclear. This CDR3 contains 14 residues. CDR1 LGHNA and CDR2 YNFKEQ come from the germline V gene. Trimming stripped 1 base from V and 8 bases from J, with 12 bases between. CDR3 sequence reads: CASSQVEGKEPQHF. CDR3 sequence (DNA): TGTGCCAGCAGCCAAGTCGAGGGTAAGGAGCCCCAGCATTTT.

The chain joins TRBV5-1 to TRBJ2-1; D remains unclear. Trimming removed 4 bases from V and 1 base from J, with 6 bases in between. Per germline, CDR1 SGHRS and CDR2 YFSETQ. The CDR3 has 13 amino acids. The chain's CDR3 is CASSLSSYNEQFF. CDR3 sequence (DNA): TGCGCCAGCAGCCTAAGTTCCTACAATGAGCAGTTCTTC.

The chain recombines TRBV19 with TRBJ2-1; D might be TRBD2 (5 bases). Trimming pared 5 bases from V and 10 bases from J, leaving 21 bases between. The CDR3 runs 15 residues. CDR1 LNHDA and CDR2 SQIVND come from the germline V gene (reference sequence). CDR3: CASSGRVVVGDEQFF. The CDR3 DNA reads TGTGCCAGTAGTGGGAGAGTTGTGGTTGGTGACGAGCAGTTCTTC.

This clone was picked up one time. This chain uses TRBV7-9 with TRBJ1-3; 8 nucleotides align to TRBD1. V lost 5 bases, J lost 3 bases, and 6 bases stayed unmatched. The CDR3 runs 15 residues. Per the germline V gene, CDR1 is SEHNR and CDR2 is FQNEAQ (reference sequence). The CDR3 region has the DNA TGTGCCAGCAGCCCTCAGGGGGCGCGTGGAAACACCATATATTTT. Residues: CASSPQGARGNTIYF.

This sequence joins TRBV4-1 and TRBJ2-7; D is uncertain. CDR3 length: 15 residues. The germline CDR1 and CDR2 sequences are MGHRA and YSYEKL. V lost 4 bases and J lost 0, with 13 bases in between. In nucleotides, the CDR3 is TGCGCCAGCAGCCTACAGCTACCAAACTCCTACGAGCAGTACTTC. Encoded protein: CASSLQLPNSYEQYF.

This chain connects TRBV27 to TRBJ2-7; 7 nucleotides match TRBD1. The V gene's germline CDR1 is MNHEY and CDR2 SMNVEV (reference sequence). The V segment lost 6 bases and the J segment 6 bases; nucleotides outside the gene matches: 8. The CDR3 is 13 amino acids. The CDR3 protein is CASRQYRGTEQYF. DNA of the CDR3: TGTGCCAGCAGGCAGTACAGGGGAACCGAGCAGTACTTC.

V and J are TRBV19 and TRBJ1-1; 10 bases fit TRBD1. The V gene's germline CDR1 is LNHDA and CDR2 SQIVND (reference sequence). This CDR3 contains 18 residues. V shed 0 bases and J 0 bases; nucleotides not matched to a gene: 7. This CDR3 reads CASSIDLTGGTLNTEAFF. The DNA of the CDR3 is TGTGCCAGTAGTATAGATCTGACAGGGGGCACTTTGAACACTGAAGCTTTCTTT.

The rearrangement joins TRBV10-1 to TRBJ2-3; D unresolved. The CDR3 totals 14 residues. In germline, CDR1 is WNHNN, CDR2 SYGVQD (reference sequence). V was trimmed by 10 bases and J by 0 bases, leaving 14 bases between them. Written as DNA, the CDR3 is TGCGCCACCAAACTAACCGGGAGCACAGATACGCAGTATTTT. The encoded protein is CATKLTGSTDTQYF.

The CDR3 protein is CAISESRYRGLTDTQYF. CDR3 DNA: TGTGCCATCAGTGAGTCTCGGTACAGGGGACTCACAGATACGCAGTATTTT. The genes are TRBV10-3 and TRBJ2-3, with D possibly being TRBD1 (7 bases). V was trimmed by 0 bases and J by 2 bases, leaving 15 bases between them. The CDR3 sequence is 17 residues long. The germline V gene encodes CDR1 ENHRY and CDR2 SYGVKD.

This chain connects TRBV6-5 to TRBJ1-1, with 7 bases matching TRBD1. Germline CDR1 is MNHEY and CDR2 is SVGAGI. J lost 6 bases, V lost 5 bases, and 12 bases had no gene match. This CDR3 comprises 15 residues. CDR3 sequence reads: CASSPRAGGLAEAFF. CDR3 nucleotides: TGTGCCAGCAGTCCCCGGGCAGGGGGTCTCGCTGAAGCTTTCTTT.

The chain recombines TRBV7-8 with TRBJ2-5; possibly TRBD1 for D (5 bases). The germline V and J ends were trimmed by 5 bases and 5 bases, with 18 bases remaining between them. Germline V gene data show CDR1 as SGHVS and CDR2 as FQNEAQ. The CDR3 is 15 amino acids. As DNA, the CDR3 is TGTGCCAGCAGCCCTCCCCCAAGGGGCGCGGAGACCCAGTACTTC. This sequence encodes CASSPPPRGAETQYF.

A single count supports this clone. The chain links TRBV5-6 to TRBJ2-3; TRBD2 agrees at 8 bases. CDR1 SGHDT and CDR2 YYEEEE come from the germline V gene. J gave up 8 bases and V 2 bases, and 7 bases lay outside the gene matches. The CDR3 is 14 amino acids. The CDR3 DNA is TGTGCCAGCAGCTTAGCGGGAGAATCGGGTACGCAGTATTTT. This codes for CASSLAGESGTQYF.

This chain connects TRBV5-4 to TRBJ1-1; D perhaps matches TRBD1 (5 bases). The length of the CDR3 is 14 residues. V gave up 2 bases and J gave up 0 bases, with 8 bases separating them. CDR1 SGHNT and CDR2 YYREEE come from the germline V gene (reference sequence). The CDR3 nucleotides are TGTGCCAGCAGCTTATCGGACATGAACACTGAAGCTTTCTTT. Translating it yields CASSLSDMNTEAFF. Using reference TRBV5-4 and TRBJ1-1 for the parts outside the CDR3, the full variable domain is ETGVTQSPTHLIKTRGQQVTLRCSSQSGHNTVSWYQQALGQGPQFIFQYYREEENGRGNFPPRFSGLQFPNYSSELNVNALELDDSALYLCASSLSDMNTEAFFGQGTRLTVV.

V usage is TRBV10-2 and J usage is TRBJ1-3; no reliable D call. This CDR3 has 13 amino acids. Trimming removed 5 bases from V and 2 bases from J, with 7 bases in between. Germline V gives CDR1 WSHSY, CDR2 SAAADI. The CDR3 DNA reads as TGCGCCAGCAGTACAGAGACTGGAAACACCATATATTTT. Its protein is CASSTETGNTIYF.

The CDR3 nucleotides are TGTGCTAGTGGTTTGGACAGGGGCACTGAAGCTTTCTTT. Protein sequence: CASGLDRGTEAFF. The V gene is TRBV12-5, the J gene TRBJ1-1; 7 bases are shared with TRBD1. Germline CDR1 LGHNT, CDR2 FRNRAP. The CDR3 is made up of 13 amino acids. The V segment lost 1 base and the J segment 4 bases; nucleotides outside the gene matches: 0.

CDR3 amino acids: CASKAGQDSGELFF. CDR3 in DNA: TGTGCCAGCAAAGCGGGACAGGACAGCGGGGAGCTGTTTTTT. The rearrangement joins TRBV28 to TRBJ2-2; tentative D call: TRBD1 (8 bases). Trimming removed 7 bases from V and 7 bases from J, with 16 bases in between. The CDR3 is made up of 14 amino acids. Per germline, CDR1 MDHEN and CDR2 SYDVKM.

The CDR3 region is CASSFTRTSGSGEQYF. The CDR3 bases are TGTGCCAGCAGCTTTACCCGGACTAGCGGGAGCGGGGAGCAGTACTTC. V and J are TRBV5-6 and TRBJ2-7; TRBD2 agrees at 13 bases. This CDR3 contains 16 residues. V trimming: 2 bases; J trimming: 7 bases; junction bases outside the gene matches: 9. CDR1 is SGHDT, CDR2 YYEEEE, per germline.

The chain is built from TRBV5-1 and TRBJ1-2, with TRBD1 as a possible D gene (6 bases). Germline V gene sequence: CDR1 SGHRS, CDR2 YFSETQ. The CDR3 has 14 residues. Trimming pared 3 bases from V and 2 bases from J, leaving 11 bases between. The CDR3 DNA sequence: TGCGCCAGCAGCTCAACAGGGACCAACTATGGCTACACCTTC. This encodes CASSSTGTNYGYTF.

Details on this clone: This may be a read error: a much more frequent sequence differs by one nucleotide. This CDR3 is also generated by other DNA sequences in the sample. V gene TRBV18 combines with J gene TRBJ1-1; D uncertain. The length of the CDR3 is 13 residues. Trimming left V 2 bases short and J 1 base short, with 5 bases between. Germline loops: CDR1 KGHSH, CDR2 LQKENI. The CDR3 region is CASSPAGNTEAFF. CDR3 nucleotides: TGTGCCAGCTCACCAGCAGGGAACACTGAAGCTTTCTTT.

V is TRBV19 and J is TRBJ1-1; D might be TRBD1 (6 bases). Germline values: CDR1 LNHDA, CDR2 SQIVND (reference sequence). V lost 6 bases and J 2 bases, leaving 16 bases between the germline ends. This CDR3 is built from 15 residues. The chain's CDR3 is CASSSQGNLNTEAFF. The CDR3 bases are TGTGCCAGTAGCTCTCAGGGGAACCTAAACACTGAAGCTTTCTTT.

In its sample, this clone was seen a few times. The genes are TRBV19 and TRBJ1-5; D not resolved. The V and J ends lost 7 bases and 0 bases respectively, with 10 bases between them. The CDR3 consists of 14 residues. CDR1 and CDR2 (germline): LNHDA, SQIVND (reference sequence). The CDR3 protein is CASTGWNSNQPQHF. For the CDR3, the DNA is TGTGCCAGTACGGGGTGGAATAGCAATCAGCCCCAGCATTTT.

This chain uses TRBV7-9 with TRBJ1-4; D unresolved. The V and J ends lost 1 base and 6 bases respectively, with 12 bases between them. This CDR3 comprises 15 residues. From germline, CDR1 is SEHNR and CDR2 FQNEAQ (reference sequence). The CDR3 nucleotides are TGTGCCAGCAGCTTAGAGCCCCGCCGGGATGAAAAACTGTTTTTT. Translating gives CASSLEPRRDEKLFF. Full variable domain (rest looked up from reference TRBV7-9 and TRBJ1-4): DTGVSQNPRHKITKRGQNVTFRCDPISEHNRLYWYRQTLGQGPEFLTYFQNEAQLEKSRLLSDRFSAERPKGSFSTLEIQRTEQGDSAMYLCASSLEPRRDEKLFFGSGTQLSVL.

The V call is TRBV29-1, the J call TRBJ2-5; a weak D match, TRBD1 (5 bases). CDR1 and CDR2 (germline): SQVTM, ANQGSEA. V dropped 6 bases and J dropped 1 base, with 9 bases sitting between them. The CDR3 consists of 12 residues. CDR3 in amino acids: CSVDRFQETQYF. DNA for the CDR3: TGCAGCGTAGACAGATTCCAAGAGACCCAGTACTTC.

The chain employs TRBV5-4 and TRBJ2-7; D is possibly TRBD2 (7 bases). The CDR3 contains 16 residues. V dropped 1 base and J dropped 4 bases, with 18 bases sitting between them. Germline CDR1 reads SGHNT; CDR2 reads YYREEE (reference sequence). The CDR3 nucleotides are TGTGCCAGCAGCTTGAGGGGGGGACTGGGTCCGTACGAGCAGTACTTC. Translation gives CASSLRGGLGPYEQYF.